One TCR beta chain is described in this entry. It has no known antigen specificity. There are no base qualities to consult, and no much larger clone falls within one base. The germline V gene sets CDR1 to SGHAT and CDR2 to FQNNGV. Trimming takes 1 base from V and 5 bases from J, and the germline ends sit 9 bases apart. Including cysteine and phenylalanine, the CDR3 has 14 amino acids. This entry keeps only the CDR3 DNA: 42 bases, framed from base 1. After less than eleven days of culture, CD4+ T cells were isolated with the EasySep CD4+ T cell isolation kit. Negative nucleocapsid antibody results before and after vaccination confirmed that the healthy vaccine recipients had no prior SARS-CoV-2 infection. Half of the culture medium was replaced with fresh IL-2-containing medium on days 3 and 7. Each peptide stimulation condition was cultured in triplicate wells unless otherwise noted. PBMC were separated from whole blood using Ficoll-Paque Plus gradient centrifugation and were then either cryopreserved at -140C or used fresh. Genomic DNA was extracted from cultured CD4+ T cells with the QIAamp micro DNA kit.

These data belong to a study of vaccination effects on CD4 cells after COVID-19 (dated by TCRdb to between 2021 and 2023). About the investigation overall: In the ViraFEST assay, PBMC were stimulated with viral peptide pools, and antigen-specific CD4+ T cell clonotypes were then identified by expansion using TCR sequencing. Each participant got two doses of an mRNA SARS-CoV-2 vaccine, either BNT162b2 or mRNA-1273. A few million PBMC per well were cultured in IMDM with roughly 5% human AB serum, 10 IU/ml IL-2 and gentamicin, plus 10 ug/ml peptides. The study compared SARS-CoV-2 spike-specific CD4+ TCR repertoires before and after mRNA vaccination in COVID-19 convalescent patients and infection-naive vaccine recipients. Altogether, some 10 COVID-19 convalescent patients and 4 SARS-CoV-2-naive healthy vaccine recipients made up the full study. The Oncomine TCR Beta short-read assay on an Illumina iSeq 100 was used to sequence cultures from other donors in the study. What the research found in general, with its limitations: Both infection-induced and vaccine-induced clones contracted markedly at late post-vaccination timepoints, which is consistent with waning T cell responses. Only a small number of convalescent patients were included, and no early post-infection timepoints were available, which limited the study. In healthy vaccine recipients, vaccine-induced clones were almost all SARS-CoV-2 mono-reactive, with only 1 of 255 cross-reactive with common cold coronaviruses.

Libraries came from the immunoSEQ multiplex PCR assay. DNA from the cultured, isolated CD4+ T cells was subjected to TCR beta CDR3 sequencing. In the source study's methods: The analysis removed non-productive TCR sequences, trimmed reads to the CDR3 region, and retained only CDR3s that were 7 or more amino acids long. The MANAFEST web app was used to identify antigen-specific clonotypes by comparing expansion in peptide wells with expansion in reference cultures. For clones to be considered positive, expansion at FDR<0.05 versus reference and all other wells, an odds ratio above 5, and a frequency above 0.1% in two replicate wells were required. Clonotypes significantly expanded in SARS-CoV-2 spike wells and in at least one common cold coronavirus spike condition were defined as cross-reactive. Using the stringdist R package, CDR3 similarity was measured by Levenshtein distance, and unrooted trees were constructed with ape in R 3.6.1. As stored in TCRdb, this immuneACCESS dataset retains in-frame rearrangements with V and J assigned. A fraction of the clones does not appear; measured against another copy, unresolved V genes explain less than half of the discrepancy, and the remainder lacks a known reason. V and J calls and clone size are those listed in that table; D and trimming were worked out from the DNA. Counted in this sample were around 70,000 clones; approximately 80% of them appeared once. About 1.9% of the sample belongs to the ten largest clones.

The TCR was taken from a human donor who received a COVID-19 vaccine. The input for sequencing was CD4+ T cells from PBMCs cultured without peptide, taken before COVID-19 vaccination. The chain is assembled from TRBV11-2 and TRBJ2-1; the D gene is unclear. The CDR3 is CASSLVVGDNEQFF. The sequence in DNA is TGTGCCAGCAGCTTAGTAGTAGGAGACAATGAGCAGTTCTTC.